The TCR beta chain under discussion was sequenced for a study of blood T cell repertoires in COVID-19. The CDR3 is made up of 15 amino acids. Looked up from germline, CDR1 is SGHRS and CDR2 is YFSETQ. The V and J ends lost 4 bases and 1 base, in that order; junction bases with no gene match: 5. The repertoire was sequenced with immunoSEQ multiplex PCR; TCRdb's copy has only in-frame clones and lacks some. Of 200,000 to 250,000 clones in the sample, roughly 84% were seen once. The sample taken for sequencing was peripheral blood. This TCR derives from a woman over 75 with acute or convalescent COVID-19. The J gene is TRBJ1-1, the V gene TRBV5-1, with 9 bases fitting TRBD1. Here the CDR3 DNA reads TGCGCCAGCAGCGGCACAGGGGGCTCGAACACTGAAGCTTTCTTT. Translating it yields CASSGTGGSNTEAFF.